This T cell receptor (beta chain) was captured by sequencing in a study of T cells in Graves' hyperthyroidism and ophthalmopathy. This clonotype was detected ten times or more. Its target is not known. Extraction of PBMCs used 9 to 10 ml of fresh peripheral blood. After removal of 7 bases from V and 3 bases from J, the junction contained 8 bases not matched to a gene. Germline-derived CDR1 and CDR2 are SEHNR and FQNEAQ (reference sequence). The CDR3 totals 15 residues. Amplified regions were TCR beta CDR3 sequences from RNA transcripts. The HTBI primer set served for first-round RT-PCR of the TCR CDR3. TCRdb independently ran MiXCR on the multiplex PCR reads; one entry per CDR3 protein. The sample lists around 620,000 distinct CDR3 sequences; around 15% were seen once. Study-level findings and limits: Among clonotypes expanded in thyroid above 0.001, most were also found in blood.

The receptor's source is a woman aged 30 to 39 with Graves' hyperthyroidism. The sequenced material came from blood. The gene calls are TRBV7-9 and TRBJ2-3; 9 nucleotides line up with TRBD2. The CDR3 region has the DNA TGTGCCAGCAACCTTCTTAGCGGGAGTACAGATACGCAGTATTTT. Translating it yields CASNLLSGSTDTQYF.